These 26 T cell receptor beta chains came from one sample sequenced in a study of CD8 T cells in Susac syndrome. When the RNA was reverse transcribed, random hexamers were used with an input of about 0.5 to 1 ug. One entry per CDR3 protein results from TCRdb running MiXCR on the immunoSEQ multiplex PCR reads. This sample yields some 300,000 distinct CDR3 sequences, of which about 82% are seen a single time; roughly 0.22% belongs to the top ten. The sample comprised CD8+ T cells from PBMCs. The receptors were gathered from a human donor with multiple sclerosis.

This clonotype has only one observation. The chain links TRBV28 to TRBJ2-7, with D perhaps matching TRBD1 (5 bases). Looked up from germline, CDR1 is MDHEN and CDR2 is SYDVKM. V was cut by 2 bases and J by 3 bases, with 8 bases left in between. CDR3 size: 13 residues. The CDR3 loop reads CASSLAGIYEQYF. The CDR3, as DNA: TGTGCCAGCAGTTTAGCAGGGATCTACGAGCAGTACTTC.

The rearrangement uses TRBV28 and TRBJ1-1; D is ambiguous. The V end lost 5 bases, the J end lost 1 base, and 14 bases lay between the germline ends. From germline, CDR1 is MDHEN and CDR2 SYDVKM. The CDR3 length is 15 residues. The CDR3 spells CASSTGRRPNTEAFF. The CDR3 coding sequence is TGTGCCAGCAGTACCGGGCGGCGGCCGAACACTGAAGCTTTCTTT.

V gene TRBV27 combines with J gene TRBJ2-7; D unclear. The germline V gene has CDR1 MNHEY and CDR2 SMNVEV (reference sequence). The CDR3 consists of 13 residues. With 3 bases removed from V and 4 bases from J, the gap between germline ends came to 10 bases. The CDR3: CASSFLSSYEQYF. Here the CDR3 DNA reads TGTGCCAGCAGTTTTTTGAGCTCTTACGAGCAGTACTTC.

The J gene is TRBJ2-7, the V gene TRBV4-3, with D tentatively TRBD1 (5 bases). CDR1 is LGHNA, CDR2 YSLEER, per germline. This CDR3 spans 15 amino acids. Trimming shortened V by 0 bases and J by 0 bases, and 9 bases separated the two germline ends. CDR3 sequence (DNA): TGCGCCAGCAGCCAAGATGACAGTTCCTCCTACGAGCAGTACTTC. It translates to CASSQDDSSSYEQYF.

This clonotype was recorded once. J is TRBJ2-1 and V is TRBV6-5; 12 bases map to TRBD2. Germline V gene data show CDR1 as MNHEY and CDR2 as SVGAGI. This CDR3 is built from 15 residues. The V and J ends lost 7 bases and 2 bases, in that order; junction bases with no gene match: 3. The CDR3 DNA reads TGTGCCAGCACCAGGACTAGCGGGGCCTACAATGAGCAGTTCTTC. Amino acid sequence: CASTRTSGAYNEQFF.

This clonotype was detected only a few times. CDR3 sequence (DNA): TGTGCCAGCAGTTTAGTCGGGGGCTACACCTTC. Protein product: CASSLVGGYTF. The chain joins TRBV28 to TRBJ1-2; the D is unclear. The length of the CDR3 is 11 residues. Germline lookup yields CDR1 MDHEN and CDR2 SYDVKM. Trimming shortened V by 2 bases and J by 8 bases, and 6 bases separated the two germline ends.

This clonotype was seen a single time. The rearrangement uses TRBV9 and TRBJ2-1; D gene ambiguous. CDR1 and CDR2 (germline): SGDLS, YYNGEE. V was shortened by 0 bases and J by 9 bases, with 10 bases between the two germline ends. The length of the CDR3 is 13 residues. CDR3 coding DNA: TGTGCCAGCAGCGTAGCTACCTGGAGTGAGCAGTTCTTC. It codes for CASSVATWSEQFF.

This CDR3 reads CSAVWEIDRSTDTQYF. The CDR3 DNA sequence: TGCAGCGCCGTGTGGGAGATCGACAGGTCCACAGATACGCAGTATTTT. The chain is built from TRBV29-1 and TRBJ2-3, with D maybe TRBD1 (6 bases). The germline V and J ends were trimmed by 7 bases and 2 bases, with 22 bases remaining between them. CDR1 and CDR2 from the germline V gene are SQVTM and ANQGSEA. The CDR3 is 16 residues long.

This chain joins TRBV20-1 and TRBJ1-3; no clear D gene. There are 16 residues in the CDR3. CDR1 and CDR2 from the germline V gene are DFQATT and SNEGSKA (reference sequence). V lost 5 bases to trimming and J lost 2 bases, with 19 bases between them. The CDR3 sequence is CSAATTMVVTGNTIYF. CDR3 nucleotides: TGCAGTGCTGCAACCACCATGGTTGTTACTGGAAACACCATATATTTT.

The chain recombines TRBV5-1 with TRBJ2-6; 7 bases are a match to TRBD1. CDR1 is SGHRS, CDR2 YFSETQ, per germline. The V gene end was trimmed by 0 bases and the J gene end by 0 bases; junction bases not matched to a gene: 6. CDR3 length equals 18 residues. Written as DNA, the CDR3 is TGCGCCAGCAGCTTGGTAGGACAGGATTACTCTGGGGCCAACGTCCTGACTTTC. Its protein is CASSLVGQDYSGANVLTF.

CDR3 region: CASLPVGGGFNEKLFF. The CDR3 DNA is TGTGCCAGCCTCCCCGTGGGCGGGGGATTTAATGAAAAACTGTTTTTT. V is TRBV7-9 and J is TRBJ1-4; perhaps TRBD1 as D (5 bases). V lost 8 bases and J 4 bases, leaving 20 bases between the germline ends. Germline loops: CDR1 SEHNR, CDR2 FQNEAQ (reference sequence). The CDR3 totals 16 residues.

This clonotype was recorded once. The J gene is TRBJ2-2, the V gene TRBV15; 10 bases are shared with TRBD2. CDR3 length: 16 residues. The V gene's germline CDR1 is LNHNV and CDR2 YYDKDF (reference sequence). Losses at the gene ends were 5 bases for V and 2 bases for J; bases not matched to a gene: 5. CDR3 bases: TGTGCCACCAGCGGAACTAGCGGGGTAAACACCGGGGAGCTGTTTTTT. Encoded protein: CATSGTSGVNTGELFF.

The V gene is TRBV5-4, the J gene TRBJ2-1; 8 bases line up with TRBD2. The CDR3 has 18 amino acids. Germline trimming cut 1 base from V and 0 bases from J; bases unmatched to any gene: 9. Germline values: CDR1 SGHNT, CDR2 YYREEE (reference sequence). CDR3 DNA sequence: TGTGCCAGCAGCTTGTGGCTAGCGGGCATGAGCTCCTACAATGAGCAGTTCTTC. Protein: CASSLWLAGMSSYNEQFF.

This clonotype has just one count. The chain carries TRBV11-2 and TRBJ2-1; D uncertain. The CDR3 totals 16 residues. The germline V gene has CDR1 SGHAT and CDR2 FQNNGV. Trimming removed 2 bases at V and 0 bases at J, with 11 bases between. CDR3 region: CASSLLVPGSYNEQFF. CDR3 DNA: TGTGCCAGCAGCTTATTAGTCCCCGGCTCCTACAATGAGCAGTTCTTC.

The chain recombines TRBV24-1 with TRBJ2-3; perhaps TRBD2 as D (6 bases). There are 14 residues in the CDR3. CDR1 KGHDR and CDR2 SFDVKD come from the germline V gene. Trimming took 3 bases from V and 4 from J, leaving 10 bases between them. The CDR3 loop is CATSDRRDPDTQYF. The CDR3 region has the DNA TGTGCCACCAGTGATAGGCGGGACCCAGATACGCAGTATTTT.

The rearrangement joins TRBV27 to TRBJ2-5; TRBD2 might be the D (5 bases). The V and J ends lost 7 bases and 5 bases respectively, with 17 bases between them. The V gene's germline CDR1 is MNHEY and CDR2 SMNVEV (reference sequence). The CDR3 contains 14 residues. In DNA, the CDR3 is TGTGCCAGCACTGGGATTGGGAGTGGGGAGACCCAGTACTTC. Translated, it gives CASTGIGSGETQYF.

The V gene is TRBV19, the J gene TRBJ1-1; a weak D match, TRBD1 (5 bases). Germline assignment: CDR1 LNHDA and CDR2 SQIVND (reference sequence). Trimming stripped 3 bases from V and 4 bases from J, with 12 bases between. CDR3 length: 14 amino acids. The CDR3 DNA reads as TGTGCCAGTAGTATGTGGGGAGGGGTCACTGAAGCTTTCTTT. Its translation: CASSMWGGVTEAFF.

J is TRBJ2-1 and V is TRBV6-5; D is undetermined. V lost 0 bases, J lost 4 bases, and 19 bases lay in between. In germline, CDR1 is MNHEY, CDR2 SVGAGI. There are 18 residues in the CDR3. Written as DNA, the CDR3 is TGTGCCAGCAGTTACTCGAATTTACCTGGGGTAATTTACAATGAGCAGTTCTTC. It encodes CASSYSNLPGVIYNEQFF.

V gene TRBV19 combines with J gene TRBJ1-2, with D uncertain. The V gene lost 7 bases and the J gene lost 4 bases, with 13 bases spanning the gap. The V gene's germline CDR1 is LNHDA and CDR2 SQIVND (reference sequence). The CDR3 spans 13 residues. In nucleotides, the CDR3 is TGTGCCAGTATCCCCAGTCATCCCTATGGCTACACCTTC. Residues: CASIPSHPYGYTF.

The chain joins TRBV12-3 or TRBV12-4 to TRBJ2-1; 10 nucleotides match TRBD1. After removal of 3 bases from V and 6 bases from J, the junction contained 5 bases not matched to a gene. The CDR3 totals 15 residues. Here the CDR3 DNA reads TGTGCCAGCAGTTTCGGGACAGGGGCCTCCAATGAGCAGTTCTTC. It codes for CASSFGTGASNEQFF.

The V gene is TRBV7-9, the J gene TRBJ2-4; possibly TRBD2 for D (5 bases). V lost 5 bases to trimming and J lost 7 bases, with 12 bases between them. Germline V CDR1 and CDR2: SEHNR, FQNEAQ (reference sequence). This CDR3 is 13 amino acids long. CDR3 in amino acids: CASSPPWENIQYF. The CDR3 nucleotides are TGTGCCAGCAGCCCCCCATGGGAGAACATTCAGTACTTC. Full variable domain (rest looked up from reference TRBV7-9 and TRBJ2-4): DTGVSQNPRHKITKRGQNVTFRCDPISEHNRLYWYRQTLGQGPEFLTYFQNEAQLEKSRLLSDRFSAERPKGSFSTLEIQRTEQGDSAMYLCASSPPWENIQYFGAGTRLSVL.

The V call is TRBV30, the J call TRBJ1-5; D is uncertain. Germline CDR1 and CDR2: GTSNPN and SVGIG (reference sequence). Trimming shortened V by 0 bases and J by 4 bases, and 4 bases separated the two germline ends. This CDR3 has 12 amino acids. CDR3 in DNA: TGTGCCTGGAGTGTGTATAATCAGCCCCAGCATTTT. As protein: CAWSVYNQPQHF.

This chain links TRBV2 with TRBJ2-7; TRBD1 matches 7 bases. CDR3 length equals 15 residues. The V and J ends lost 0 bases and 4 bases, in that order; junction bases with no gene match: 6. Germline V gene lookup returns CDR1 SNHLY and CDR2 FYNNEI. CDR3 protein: CASSEALGQRYEQYF. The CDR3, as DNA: TGTGCCAGCAGTGAAGCCTTGGGACAGCGGTACGAGCAGTACTTC.

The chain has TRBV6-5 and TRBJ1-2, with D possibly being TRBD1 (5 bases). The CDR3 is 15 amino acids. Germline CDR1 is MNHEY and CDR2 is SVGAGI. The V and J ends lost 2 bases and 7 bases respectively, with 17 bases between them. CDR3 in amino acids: CASSYGAAGTPGYTF. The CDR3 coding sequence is TGTGCCAGCAGTTACGGGGCGGCAGGGACTCCTGGCTACACCTTC.

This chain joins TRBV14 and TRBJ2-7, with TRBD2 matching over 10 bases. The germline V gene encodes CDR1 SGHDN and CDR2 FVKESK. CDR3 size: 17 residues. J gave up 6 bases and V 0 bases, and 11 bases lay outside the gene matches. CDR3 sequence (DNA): TGTGCCAGCAGCCAAGACGGACTAGCGGCGGATCCTACCGAGCAGTACTTC. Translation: CASSQDGLAADPTEQYF.

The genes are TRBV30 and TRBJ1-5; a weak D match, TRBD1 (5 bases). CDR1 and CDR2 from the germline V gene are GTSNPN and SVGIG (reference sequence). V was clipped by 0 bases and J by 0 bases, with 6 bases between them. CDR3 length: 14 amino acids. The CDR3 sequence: CAWSVDSSNQPQHF. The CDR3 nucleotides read TGTGCCTGGAGTGTCGACAGTAGCAATCAGCCCCAGCATTTT.